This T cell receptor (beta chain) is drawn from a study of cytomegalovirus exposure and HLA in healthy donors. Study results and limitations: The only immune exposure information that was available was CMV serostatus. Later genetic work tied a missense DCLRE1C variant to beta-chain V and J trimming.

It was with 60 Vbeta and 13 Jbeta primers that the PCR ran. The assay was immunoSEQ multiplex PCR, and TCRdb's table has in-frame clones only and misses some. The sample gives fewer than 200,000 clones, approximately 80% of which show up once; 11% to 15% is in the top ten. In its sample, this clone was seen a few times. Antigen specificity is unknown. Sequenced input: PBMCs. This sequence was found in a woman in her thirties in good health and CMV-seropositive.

In DNA, the CDR3 is TGTGCCAGCAGTGGACAGGGAGCTATCTACGAGCAGTACTTC. Its protein product is CASSGQGAIYEQYF. The rearrangement joins TRBV6-1 to TRBJ2-7; 7 nucleotides match TRBD1. The CDR3 loop spans 14 amino acids. Trimming removed 4 bases from V and 3 bases from J; junction bases left unmatched: 6. Per germline, CDR1 MNHNS and CDR2 SASEGT.